The T cell receptor beta chain described here comes from a study of T cells in Graves' hyperthyroidism and ophthalmopathy (dated 2019 in TCRdb). Describing the broader study: Peripheral blood was sampled at the time of initial diagnosis, prior to any treatment. Prospective prediction of ophthalmopathy was tested in an independent validation cohort of approximately 19 hyperthyroidism patients and 15 to 17 patients who later progressed to ophthalmopathy. In addition, the study compared T-cell repertoires in thyroid tissue and in blood from several Graves' hyperthyroidism patients. The approximately 97 discovery patients were randomly divided into training and test sets at a 7:3 ratio. TCR Vbeta CDR3 sequencing of 120 to 150 peripheral blood samples (roughly 41 ophthalmopathy, roughly 72 hyperthyroidism and roughly 17 progressor patients) is reported in the paper. TCR V-J signatures able to tell the groups apart were searched for in a discovery cohort of some 100 patients, of whom roughly 42 had Graves' ophthalmopathy and around 56 had stable Graves' hyperthyroidism. Following sampling, methimazole starting at 30 mg daily was given to hyperthyroidism patients, and high-dose intravenous methylprednisolone was given to ophthalmopathy patients. What the authors observed across the whole study: Most expanded thyroid clonotypes (frequency above 0.001) were also found in blood, which suggests that blood repertoires may mirror thyroid immune responses. In validation, progression to ophthalmopathy was predicted by the model with roughly 71% sensitivity and 72.22% specificity, a median of about 6.8 months before onset. In cross-validation, a model built on a 13 V-J signature told ophthalmopathy apart from stable hyperthyroidism with under 90% sensitivity and around 84% specificity, and in testing the same model reached 80%/75%. No statistical method was used to fix the sample size in advance, and group allocation was not hidden from the investigators.

Measured from the cysteine to the phenylalanine, the CDR3 is 14 residues long. This entry keeps only the CDR3 DNA: 42 bases, framed from base 1. V is cut back by 1 base and J by 9 bases, with 6 bases in the junction unmatched. Based on the germline V gene, the CDR1 and CDR2 sequences are MNHNS and SASEGT. In the ophthalmopathy patients, disease was moderately to severely active, with a Clinical Activity Score of 3 or more, a NOSPECS grade of 4 or more, and a duration of less than 3 months. The study excluded patients with uncontrolled infections, other autoimmune diseases, pregnancy or lactation. Diagnoses were based on clinical symptoms, serum thyroxine and TRAb, thyroid ultrasound and orbital computed tomography. PBMCs were separated from approximately 10 ml of fresh peripheral blood using Ficoll-Paque density gradient centrifugation. Total RNA was extracted using Trizol reagent, and RNA quality was assessed on an Agilent 2100 Bioanalyzer.

The TCR beta CDR3 regions were amplified from RNA transcripts. The TCR CDR3 was subjected to a first round of RT-PCR using the HTBI primer set and the Qiagen OneStep RT-PCR kit. A second multiplex PCR round built the libraries, followed by size selection and purification. Paired-end sequencing of the libraries was performed with 100 bp reads on an Illumina HiSeq2000. As for how the authors treated the data: SOAPnuke was used to process the raw data, with reads discarded if the reads contained adapters or uncalled bases, had a mean Phred below 15, or lacked an exact constant-primer or identifier match. High-quality paired reads were merged using COPE v1.2.5, and each unique nucleotide sequence was defined as a clonotype. Clonotypes were aligned to IMGT TRBV, TRBD and TRBJ reference segments using MiTCR v1.1. The analysis was restricted to V-J combinations with a frequency above 0.0001, which together covered around 99% of the repertoires. The TCS score was defined as the ratio of F50 (clonal expansion) to E x V (chaos), calculated using BLOSUM62-based TCRdist between CDR3 peptides within each V-J. Welch's t-statistics and random forest reduced around 520 V-J features to 13, which were used in a naive Bayes classifier (R e1071). The public reads were reprocessed in TCRdb via fastp at Q25 and MiXCR, keeping in-frame beta chains. Identical CDR3 protein sequences are pooled into one entry, listed with their most common genes and DNA. The V and J calls were determined by TCRdb, not by the authors. The sample data list about 640,000 distinct CDR3 sequences, and around 20% of these were observed just once. Of the sample, 30% to 40% falls within the top ten clones.

About this clonotype: The specificity of this receptor is unknown. There are no base qualities to consult, and no much larger clone falls within one base.

The origin of this receptor is a man aged 30-40 years with Graves' ophthalmopathy. The receptor chain draws on TRBV6-1 and TRBJ1-3; a stretch of 7 junction bases matches TRBD1. Sample: blood. The CDR3 region: CASSEETGVGTIYF. In nucleotides, the sequence is TGTGCCAGCAGTGAAGAAACAGGGGTCGGCACCATATATTTT.